The clone carrying this TCR beta chain was detected many times. MiXCR was run by TCRdb on the 5' RACE reads, yielding one entry per CDR3 protein. The repertoire holds some 760,000 distinct CDR3 sequences, around a sixth seen once, with around 12% in the top ten. CDR1 and CDR2 (germline): SGHDT, YYEEEE. V lost 4 bases and J lost 2, with 20 bases in between. The CDR3 has 17 amino acids. The data stem from a study of identical twins. The same sample was also studied in work on T cells expressing NK-cell markers.

The sequenced sample consisted of PBMCs. This sequence was found in a young woman in good health. This rearrangement joins TRBV5-6 to TRBJ2-3; possible D gene TRBD2, 6 bases. Here the CDR3 reads CASSRLTGVGTTDTQYF. CDR3 nucleotides: TGTGCCAGCAGCCGGCTTACGGGGGTCGGCACCACAGATACGCAGTATTTT.